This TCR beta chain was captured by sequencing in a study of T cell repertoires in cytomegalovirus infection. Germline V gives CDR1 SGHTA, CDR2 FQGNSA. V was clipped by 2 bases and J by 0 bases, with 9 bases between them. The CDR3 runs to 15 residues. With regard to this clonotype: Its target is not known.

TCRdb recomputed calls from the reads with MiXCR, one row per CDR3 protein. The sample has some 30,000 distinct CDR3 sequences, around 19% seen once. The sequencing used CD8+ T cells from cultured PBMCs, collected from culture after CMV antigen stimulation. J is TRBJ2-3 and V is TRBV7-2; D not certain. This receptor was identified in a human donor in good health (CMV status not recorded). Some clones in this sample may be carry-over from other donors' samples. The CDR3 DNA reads TGTGCCAGCAGCTTACCCCAGGCTAGCACAGATACGCAGTATTTT. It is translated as CASSLPQASTDTQYF.